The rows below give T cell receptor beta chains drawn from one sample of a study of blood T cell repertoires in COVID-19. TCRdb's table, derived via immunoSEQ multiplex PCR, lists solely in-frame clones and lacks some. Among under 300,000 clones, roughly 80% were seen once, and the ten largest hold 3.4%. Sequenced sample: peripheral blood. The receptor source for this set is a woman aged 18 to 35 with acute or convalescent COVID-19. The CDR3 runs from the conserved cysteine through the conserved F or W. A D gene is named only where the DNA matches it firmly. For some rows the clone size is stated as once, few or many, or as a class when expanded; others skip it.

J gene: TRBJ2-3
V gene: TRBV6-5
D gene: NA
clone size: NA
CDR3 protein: CASRLTGLGPDTQYF
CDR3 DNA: TGTGCCAGCAGACTTACAGGGTTAGGGCCAGATACGCAGTATTTT

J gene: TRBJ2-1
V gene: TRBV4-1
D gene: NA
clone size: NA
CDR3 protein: CASSPTGLYNEQFF
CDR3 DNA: TGCGCCAGCAGCCCCACTGGACTCTACAATGAGCAGTTCTTC

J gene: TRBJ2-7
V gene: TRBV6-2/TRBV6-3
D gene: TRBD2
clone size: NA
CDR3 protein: CASSHGTSGTYHYEQYF
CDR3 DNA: TGTGCCAGCAGTCACGGGACTAGCGGGACCTATCACTACGAGCAGTACTTC

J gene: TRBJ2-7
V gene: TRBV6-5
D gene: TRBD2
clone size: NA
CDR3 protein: CASSYSQVAGEQYF
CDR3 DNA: TGTGCCAGCAGTTACTCTCAGGTAGCGGGTGAGCAGTACTTC

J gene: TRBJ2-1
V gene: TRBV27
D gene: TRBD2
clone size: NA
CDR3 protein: CASSTGTSGYNEQFF
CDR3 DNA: TGTGCCAGCAGTACCGGGACTAGCGGCTACAATGAGCAGTTCTTC

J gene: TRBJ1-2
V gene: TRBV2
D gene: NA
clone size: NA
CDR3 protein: CASKVQGFGYGYTF
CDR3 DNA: TGTGCCAGCAAGGTACAGGGCTTTGGGTATGGCTACACCTTC

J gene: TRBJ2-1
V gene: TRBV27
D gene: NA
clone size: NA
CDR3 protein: CASSLLSAGSNEQFF
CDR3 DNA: TGTGCCAGCAGTTTACTAAGTGCGGGGTCCAATGAGCAGTTCTTC

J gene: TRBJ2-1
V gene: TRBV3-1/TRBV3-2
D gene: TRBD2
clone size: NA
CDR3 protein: CASSQGDSGSSEQFF
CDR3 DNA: TGTGCCAGCAGCCAAGGGGATAGCGGGAGTAGTGAGCAGTTCTTC

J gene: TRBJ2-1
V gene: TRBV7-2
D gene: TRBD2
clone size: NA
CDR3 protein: CASSETSSGMEQFF
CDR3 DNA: TGTGCCAGCAGCGAGACCTCTAGCGGGATGGAGCAGTTCTTC

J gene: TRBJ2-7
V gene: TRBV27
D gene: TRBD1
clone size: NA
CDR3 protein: CASSPRDSRYEQYF
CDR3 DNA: TGTGCCAGCAGTCCCCGGGACAGCCGCTACGAGCAGTACTTC

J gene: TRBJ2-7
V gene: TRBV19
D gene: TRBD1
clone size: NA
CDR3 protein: CASSRDSSYEQYF
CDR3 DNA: TGTGCCAGTAGTAGGGACAGTTCCTACGAGCAGTACTTC

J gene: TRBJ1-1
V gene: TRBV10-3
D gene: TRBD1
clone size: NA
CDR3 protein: CAISAGTVEAFF
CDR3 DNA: TGTGCCATCAGTGCCGGGACAGTTGAAGCTTTCTTT

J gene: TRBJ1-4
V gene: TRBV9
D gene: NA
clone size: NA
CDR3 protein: CASSVGVGHQINEKLFF
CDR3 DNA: TGTGCCAGCAGCGTAGGGGTCGGACATCAGATCAATGAAAAACTGTTTTTT

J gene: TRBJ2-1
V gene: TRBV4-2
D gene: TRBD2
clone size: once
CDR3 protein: CASSQILAGANEQFF
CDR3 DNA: TGTGCCAGCAGCCAGATCCTAGCGGGAGCCAATGAGCAGTTCTTC

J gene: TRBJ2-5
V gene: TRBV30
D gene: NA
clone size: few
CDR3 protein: CAWSYGSTETQYF
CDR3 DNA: TGTGCCTGGAGCTACGGGAGTACGGAGACCCAGTACTTC

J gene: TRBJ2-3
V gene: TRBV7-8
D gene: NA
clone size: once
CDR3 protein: CASSRTQTDTQYF
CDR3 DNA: TGTGCCAGCAGCCGAACCCAGACAGATACGCAGTATTTT

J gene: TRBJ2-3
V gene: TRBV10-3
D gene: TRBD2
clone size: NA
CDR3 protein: CASRPGLAVTDTQYF
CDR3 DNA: TGTGCCTCGCGACCGGGACTAGCGGTGACAGATACGCAGTATTTT

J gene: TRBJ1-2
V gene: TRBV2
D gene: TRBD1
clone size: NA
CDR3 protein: CASSKQGAKYGYTF
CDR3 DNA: TGTGCCAGCAGTAAACAGGGGGCCAAATATGGCTACACCTTC

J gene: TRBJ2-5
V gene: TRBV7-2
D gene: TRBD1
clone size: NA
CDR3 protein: CASREGQGVGETQYF
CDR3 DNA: TGTGCCAGCAGAGAGGGACAGGGGGTTGGAGAGACCCAGTACTTC

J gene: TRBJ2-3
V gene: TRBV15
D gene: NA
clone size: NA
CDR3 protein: CATSRENFGTFLVTQYF
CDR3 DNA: TGTGCCACCAGCAGAGAGAATTTTGGGACTTTTTTAGTTACGCAGTATTTT

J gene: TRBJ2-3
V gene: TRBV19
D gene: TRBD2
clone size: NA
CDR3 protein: CASRGSGSGTQYF
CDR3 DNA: TGTGCCAGTAGGGGTAGCGGGAGTGGCACGCAGTATTTT

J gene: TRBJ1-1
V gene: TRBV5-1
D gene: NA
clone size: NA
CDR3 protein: CASRQGTENEAFF
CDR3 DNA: TGCGCCAGCAGGCAGGGGACCGAAAATGAAGCTTTCTTT

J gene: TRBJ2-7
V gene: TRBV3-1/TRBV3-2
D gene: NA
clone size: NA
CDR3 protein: CASSQGHRAVEQYF
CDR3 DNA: TGTGCCAGCAGCCAAGGACACAGGGCTGTCGAGCAGTACTTC

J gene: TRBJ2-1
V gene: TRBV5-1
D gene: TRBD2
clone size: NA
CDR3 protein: CASSLEGLAGVNEQFF
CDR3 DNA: TGCGCCAGCAGCTTGGAAGGACTAGCGGGAGTGAATGAGCAGTTCTTC

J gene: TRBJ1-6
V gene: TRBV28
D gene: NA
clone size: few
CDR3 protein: CASRRSGVVRNSPLHF
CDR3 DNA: TGTGCCAGCCGCCGCTCGGGGGTGGTGAGGAATTCACCCCTCCACTTT

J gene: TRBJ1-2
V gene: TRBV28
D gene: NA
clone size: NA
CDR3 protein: CASRSQGFQGYTF
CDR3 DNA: TGTGCCAGCAGGAGCCAGGGTTTCCAAGGCTACACCTTC

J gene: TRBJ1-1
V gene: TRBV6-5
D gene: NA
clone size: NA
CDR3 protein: CASSYAGNMNTEAFF
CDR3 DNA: TGTGCCAGCAGTTACGCGGGTAATATGAACACTGAAGCTTTCTTT

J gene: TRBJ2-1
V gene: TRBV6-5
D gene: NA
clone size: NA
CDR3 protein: CASRYGGPSYNEQFF
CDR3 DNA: TGTGCCAGCCGATACGGGGGGCCCTCCTACAATGAGCAGTTCTTC

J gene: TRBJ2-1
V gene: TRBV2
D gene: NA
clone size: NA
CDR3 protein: CASSEALQGTKFDEQFF
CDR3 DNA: TGTGCCAGCAGTGAAGCGCTTCAGGGGACTAAATTCGATGAGCAGTTCTTC

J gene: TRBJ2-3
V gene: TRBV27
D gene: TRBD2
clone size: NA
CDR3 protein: CASSLGLAGRDTQYF
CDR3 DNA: TGTGCCAGCAGTTTGGGACTAGCGGGAAGAGATACGCAGTATTTT

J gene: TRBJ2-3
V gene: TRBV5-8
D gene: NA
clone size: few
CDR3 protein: CASSLRVRGFTDTQYF
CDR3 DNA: TGTGCCAGCAGCTTGCGGGTTCGAGGGTTTACAGATACGCAGTATTTT

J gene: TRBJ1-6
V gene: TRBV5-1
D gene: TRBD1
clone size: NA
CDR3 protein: CASSLGDRGANSPLHF
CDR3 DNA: TGCGCCAGCAGCCTAGGGGACAGGGGAGCGAATTCACCCCTCCACTTT

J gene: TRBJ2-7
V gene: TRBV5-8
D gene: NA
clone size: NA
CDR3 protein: CASRREGNSYEQYF
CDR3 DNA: TGTGCCAGCAGACGTGAGGGAAACTCCTACGAGCAGTACTTC

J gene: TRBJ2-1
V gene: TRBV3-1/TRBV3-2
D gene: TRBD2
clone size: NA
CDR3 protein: CASQRAGGPHNEQFF
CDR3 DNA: TGTGCCAGCCAACGAGCGGGAGGCCCCCACAATGAGCAGTTCTTC

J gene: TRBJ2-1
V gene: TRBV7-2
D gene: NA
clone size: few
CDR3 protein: CASSLRYNEQFF
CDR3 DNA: TGTGCCAGCAGCTTACGGTACAATGAGCAGTTCTTC

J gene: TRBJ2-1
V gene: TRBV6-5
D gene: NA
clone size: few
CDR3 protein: CASSGTGTWYNEQFF
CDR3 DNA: TGTGCCAGCAGCGGAACCGGGACTTGGTACAATGAGCAGTTCTTC

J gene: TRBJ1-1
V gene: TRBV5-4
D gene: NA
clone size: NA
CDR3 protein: CASSLWGREAFF
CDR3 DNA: TGTGCCAGCAGCTTGTGGGGCCGTGAAGCTTTCTTT

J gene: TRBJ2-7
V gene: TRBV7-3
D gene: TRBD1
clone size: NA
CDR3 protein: CASSLEGASNEQYF
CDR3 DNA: TGTGCCAGCAGCTTAGAGGGGGCTTCGAACGAGCAGTACTTC

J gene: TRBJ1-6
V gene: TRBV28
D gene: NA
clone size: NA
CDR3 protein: CASSLGQHNSPLHF
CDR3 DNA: TGTGCCAGCAGTTTAGGACAGCATAATTCACCCCTCCACTTT

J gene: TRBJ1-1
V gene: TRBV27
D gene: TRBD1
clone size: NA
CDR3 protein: CASKRTGATEAFF
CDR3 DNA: TGTGCCAGCAAAAGGACAGGGGCCACTGAAGCTTTCTTT

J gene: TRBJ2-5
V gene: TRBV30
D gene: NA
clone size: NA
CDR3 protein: CAWSVQGVQETQYF
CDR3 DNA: TGTGCCTGGAGTGTACAAGGGGTGCAAGAGACCCAGTACTTC

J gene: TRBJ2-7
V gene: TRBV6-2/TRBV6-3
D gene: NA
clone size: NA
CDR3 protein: CASSSLRLSSYEQYF
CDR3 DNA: TGTGCCAGCAGCTCTCTACGGTTAAGCTCCTACGAGCAGTACTTC

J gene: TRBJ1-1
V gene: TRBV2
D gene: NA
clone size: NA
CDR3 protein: CARGRDEAFF
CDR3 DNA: TGTGCCAGAGGCCGGGATGAAGCTTTCTTT

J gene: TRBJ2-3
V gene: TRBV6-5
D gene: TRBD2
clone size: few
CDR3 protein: CASSYSGRETDTQYF
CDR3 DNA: TGTGCCAGCAGTTACTCGGGGCGGGAGACAGATACGCAGTATTTT

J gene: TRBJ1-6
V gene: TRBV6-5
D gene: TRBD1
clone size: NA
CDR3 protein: CASRTGQGNNSPLHF
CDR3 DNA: TGTGCCAGCAGGACCGGACAGGGAAATAATTCACCCCTCCACTTT

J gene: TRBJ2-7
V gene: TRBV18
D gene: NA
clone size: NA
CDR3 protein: CASSPKQPNNPYYEQYF
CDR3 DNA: TGTGCCAGCTCACCCAAGCAACCAAATAACCCTTACTACGAGCAGTACTTC

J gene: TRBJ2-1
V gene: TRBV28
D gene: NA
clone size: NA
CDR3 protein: CASSLGQSSYNEQFF
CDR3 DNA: TGTGCCAGCAGTTTGGGGCAGAGCTCCTACAATGAGCAGTTCTTC

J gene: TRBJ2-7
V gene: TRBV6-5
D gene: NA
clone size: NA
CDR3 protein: CASSYNYWEYF
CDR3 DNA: TGTGCCAGCAGTTACAACTACTGGGAGTACTTC

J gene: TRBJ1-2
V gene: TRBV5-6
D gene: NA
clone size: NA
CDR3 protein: CASSLGQVNYGYTF
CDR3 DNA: TGTGCCAGCAGCTTGGGACAGGTAAACTATGGCTACACCTTC

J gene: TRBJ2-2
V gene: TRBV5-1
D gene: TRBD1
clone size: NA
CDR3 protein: CASSPGQGSAGELFF
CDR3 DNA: TGCGCCAGCAGCCCAGGACAGGGATCGGCCGGGGAGCTGTTTTTT

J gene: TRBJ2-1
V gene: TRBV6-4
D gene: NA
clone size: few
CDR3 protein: CASSDRSGVGPSEQFF
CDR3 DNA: TGTGCCAGCAGTGACAGGTCGGGAGTAGGCCCTAGTGAGCAGTTCTTC

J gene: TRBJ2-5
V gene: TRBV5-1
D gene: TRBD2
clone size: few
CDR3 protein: CASSPGLAGKETQYF
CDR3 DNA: TGCGCCAGCAGCCCGGGACTAGCGGGGAAAGAGACCCAGTACTTC

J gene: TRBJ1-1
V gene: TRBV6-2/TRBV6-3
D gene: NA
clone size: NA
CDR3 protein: CASSWPGGLNTEAFF
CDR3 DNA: TGTGCCAGCAGCTGGCCGGGGGGGTTGAACACTGAAGCTTTCTTT

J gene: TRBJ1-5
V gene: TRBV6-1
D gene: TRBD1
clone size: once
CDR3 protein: CASSELDRANQPQHF
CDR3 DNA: TGTGCCAGCAGTGAATTGGACAGGGCAAATCAGCCCCAGCATTTT

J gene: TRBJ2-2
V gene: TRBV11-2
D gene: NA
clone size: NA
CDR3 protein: CASSFWTQNTGELFF
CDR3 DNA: TGTGCCAGCAGCTTTTGGACTCAGAACACCGGGGAGCTGTTTTTT